This TCR beta chain was recorded in a study of cytomegalovirus exposure and HLA in healthy donors. Study-wide context: In an earlier analysis, approximately 120 million unique TCR beta sequences were found from some 180 million T cells. Study conclusions and caveats: DRB1 showed the most TCR associations and HLA-C the fewest in a later analysis, as rates varied by HLA locus. Rarity characterized most TCR sequences, yet some public TCRs appeared in many donors.

As concerns this clone: As yet, its antigen is unknown.

From germline, CDR1 is SNHLY and CDR2 FYNNEI. V lost 8 bases, J lost 1 base, and 8 bases lay in between. CDR3 length: 12 residues. A multiplex PCR was run with 60 Vbeta primers and 13 Jbeta primers. The repertoire was sequenced with immunoSEQ multiplex PCR; TCRdb's copy has only in-frame clones and lacks some. The sample includes 110,000 to 150,000 clones, less than 10% of them seen just once. The sample comprised PBMCs. This receptor was identified in a male donor in good health and CMV-seronegative. The rearrangement joins TRBV2 to TRBJ1-1; D is unresolved. CDR3 coding DNA: TGTGCCAGCCTTAGACAGAACACTGAAGCTTTCTTT. Translating gives CASLRQNTEAFF.